One sample yielded the 14 T cell receptor beta chains listed below, sequenced in a study of blood T cell repertoires in COVID-19. TCRdb keeps only in-frame clones here, not all; method: immunoSEQ multiplex PCR. The sample comprises a few hundred thousand clones, about 82% of which are singletons, and 2% to 3% rests with the top ten. The specimen sequenced was peripheral blood. The receptor set was obtained from a woman aged 70-85 years with COVID-19, enrolled during active disease.

The sample holds one count of this clone. The V call is TRBV3-1 (or the pseudogene TRBV3-2), the J call TRBJ1-3; perhaps TRBD1 as D (5 bases). The germline CDR1 and CDR2 sequences are LGHDT and YNNKEL (reference sequence). The CDR3 is 15 residues long. Deletions cut 1 base from V and 6 bases from J, with 13 bases between. The CDR3 here is CASSQGAAGQNTIYF. The CDR3, as DNA: TGTGCCAGCAGCCAAGGGGCCGCCGGACAAAACACCATATATTTT.

The chain joins TRBV19 to TRBJ2-4; D is possibly TRBD2 (6 bases). This CDR3 has 14 amino acids. Trimming shortened V by 7 bases and J by 0 bases, and 10 bases separated the two germline ends. CDR1 and CDR2 from the germline V gene are LNHDA and SQIVND (reference sequence). CDR3 in amino acids: CASNAGRAKNIQYF. CDR3 nucleotides: TGTGCCAGTAACGCGGGGAGAGCCAAAAACATTCAGTACTTC.

The J gene is TRBJ2-7, the V gene TRBV14; TRBD2 matches at 8 bases. In germline, CDR1 is SGHDN, CDR2 FVKESK. Trimming removed 2 bases from V and 5 bases from J; junction bases left unmatched: 11. The length of the CDR3 is 16 residues. CDR3 protein: CASSQKQVAGLDEQYF. CDR3 sequence (DNA): TGTGCCAGCAGCCAAAAACAAGTAGCGGGATTGGACGAGCAGTACTTC.

This chain uses TRBV4-2 with TRBJ2-3, with 10 bases that match TRBD2. The CDR3 sequence is 18 residues long. Unmatched junction bases numbered 12, after V lost 4 bases and J lost 2 bases. Germline V lookup: CDR1 LGHNA, CDR2 YNFKEQ. CDR3 residues: CASSPKRGGQRVTDTQYF. CDR3 DNA sequence: TGTGCCAGCAGCCCAAAGCGGGGGGGCCAACGGGTCACAGATACGCAGTATTTT.

V is TRBV5-1 and J is TRBJ2-2, with 9 bases identical to TRBD1. The CDR3 spans 18 residues. Trimming took 0 bases from V and 1 from J; bases not matched to a gene: 7. Germline V gene sequence: CDR1 SGHRS, CDR2 YFSETQ. CDR3 DNA: TGCGCCAGCAGCTTGGGGGCGACAGGGGGTAAGAACACCGGGGAGCTGTTTTTT. Amino acid sequence: CASSLGATGGKNTGELFF. Based on the CDR3 plus reference TRBV5-1 and TRBJ2-2, the full variable domain is KAGVTQTPRYLIKTRGQQVTLSCSPISGHRSVSWYQQTPGQGLQFLFEYFSETQRNKGNFPGRFSGRQFSNSRSEMNVSTLELGDSALYLCASSLGATGGKNTGELFFGEGSRLTVL.

This chain joins TRBV9 and TRBJ2-7, with 11 bases fitting TRBD1. CDR1 SGDLS and CDR2 YYNGEE come from the germline V gene. This CDR3 comprises 14 residues. After removal of 3 bases from V and 6 bases from J, the junction contained 5 bases not matched to a gene. In DNA form, the CDR3 reads TGTGCCAGCAGCGCCCGGACAGGGGGCGGCGAGCAGTACTTC. It encodes CASSARTGGGEQYF.

The chain couples TRBV19 to TRBJ2-7; D may be TRBD1 (5 bases). The CDR3 loop spans 13 amino acids. Germline V gene data show CDR1 as LNHDA and CDR2 as SQIVND (reference sequence). Trimming took 0 bases from V and 4 from J, leaving 7 bases between them. The CDR3 DNA sequence: TGTGCCAGTAGTATAGATCCAGGGTACGAGCAGTACTTC. Its translation: CASSIDPGYEQYF.

The chain couples TRBV5-1 to TRBJ2-5; possibly TRBD2 for D (5 bases). The CDR3 runs 15 residues. Germline CDR1 is SGHRS and CDR2 is YFSETQ. Trimming took 0 bases from V and 3 from J, leaving 12 bases between them. CDR3: CASSLGPAEKETQYF. The CDR3, as DNA: TGCGCCAGCAGCTTGGGTCCAGCGGAAAAAGAGACCCAGTACTTC.

The genes are TRBV29-1 and TRBJ1-1, with 7 bases that match TRBD1. Germline-derived CDR1 and CDR2 are SQVTM and ANQGSEA. The CDR3 runs 13 residues. The junction had 5 bases not matched to a gene; V was cut back by 3 bases and J by 4 bases. CDR3 protein: CSVDMTGSTEAFF. The DNA for the CDR3 is TGCAGCGTTGATATGACAGGGAGCACTGAAGCTTTCTTT. Together with reference TRBV29-1 and TRBJ1-1, the CDR3 gives the full variable domain: SAVISQKPSRDICQRGTSLTIQCQVDSQVTMMFWYRQQPGQSLTLIATANQGSEATYESGFVIDKFPISRPNLTFSTLTVSNMSPEDSSIYLCSVDMTGSTEAFFGQGTRLTVV.

The chain is built from TRBV18 and TRBJ2-2; D unclear. This CDR3 spans 14 amino acids. The V end was cut by 3 bases, the J end by 3 bases, with 8 bases between. Germline CDR1 KGHSH, CDR2 LQKENI. The CDR3 coding sequence is TGTGCCAGCTCACCGAATCGGGACACCGGGGAGCTGTTTTTT. Translated, it gives CASSPNRDTGELFF.

The V gene is TRBV6-2 or TRBV6-3, the J gene TRBJ2-5; 7 nucleotides align to TRBD1. The CDR3 covers 13 residues. Germline CDR1 is MNHEY and CDR2 is SVGEGT. V lost 4 bases, J lost 9 bases, and 8 bases stayed unmatched. The CDR3 DNA sequence: TGTGCCAGCAGTTGGGCCTACCAGGGGGCCCAGTACTTC. Translation: CASSWAYQGAQYF.

The chain joins TRBV19 to TRBJ2-3; D not certain. V lost 0 bases and J 6 bases, leaving 7 bases between the germline ends. Germline assignment: CDR1 LNHDA and CDR2 SQIVND (reference sequence). This CDR3 spans 13 amino acids. The CDR3 nucleotides read TGTGCCAGTAGTATAGATTTGAGGGATACGCAGTATTTT. This encodes CASSIDLRDTQYF. Full variable domain (missing parts from reference TRBV19 and TRBJ2-3): DGGITQSPKYLFRKEGQNVTLSCEQNLNHDAMYWYRQDPGQGLRLIYYSQIVNDFQKGDIAEGYSVSREKKESFPLTVTSAQKNPTAFYLCASSIDLRDTQYFGPGTRLTVL.

The chain uses TRBV3-1 (or the pseudogene TRBV3-2) and TRBJ2-3, with TRBD2 as a possible D gene (6 bases). Germline values: CDR1 LGHDT, CDR2 YNNKEL (reference sequence). V was cut by 4 bases and J by 3 bases, with 11 bases left in between. The CDR3 covers 14 residues. The CDR3 nucleotides are TGTGCCAGCAGCCCCGGGACTTCTACAGATACGCAGTATTTT. Its protein product is CASSPGTSTDTQYF.

This clone was seen a handful of times. V usage is TRBV29-1 and J usage is TRBJ1-1; 9 bases line up with TRBD1. Germline CDR1 is SQVTM and CDR2 is ANQGSEA. The trim removed 4 bases at V and 10 bases at J, leaving 4 bases unmatched. The CDR3 is made up of 11 amino acids. DNA for the CDR3: TGCAGCGTTGCCACAGGGGGCGTAGCTTTCTTT. Its translation is CSVATGGVAFF.